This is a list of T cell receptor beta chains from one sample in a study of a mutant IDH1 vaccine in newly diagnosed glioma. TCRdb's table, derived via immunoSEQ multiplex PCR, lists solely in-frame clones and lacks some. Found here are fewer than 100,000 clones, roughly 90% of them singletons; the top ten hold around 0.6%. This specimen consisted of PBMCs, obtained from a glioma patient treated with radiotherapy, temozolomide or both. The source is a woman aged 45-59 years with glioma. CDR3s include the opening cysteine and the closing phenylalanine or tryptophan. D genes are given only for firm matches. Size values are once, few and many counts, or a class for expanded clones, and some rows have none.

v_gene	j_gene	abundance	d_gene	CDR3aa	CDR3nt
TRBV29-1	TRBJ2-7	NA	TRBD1	CSVVGTGVAYEQYF	TGCAGCGTTGTGGGGACAGGGGTGGCCTACGAGCAGTACTTC
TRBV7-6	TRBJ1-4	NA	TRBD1	CASSSDRENEKLFF	TGTGCCAGCAGTTCTGACAGGGAGAATGAAAAACTGTTTTTT
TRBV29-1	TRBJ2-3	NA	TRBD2	CSVESGSRTDTQYF	TGCAGCGTAGAAAGCGGGAGCCGCACAGATACGCAGTATTTT
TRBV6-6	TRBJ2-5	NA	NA	CASSSEAWKQETQYF	TGTGCCAGCAGCTCAGAGGCGTGGAAGCAAGAGACCCAGTACTTC
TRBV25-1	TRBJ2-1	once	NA	CASSDWVRGNEQFF	TGTGCCAGCAGTGATTGGGTCCGAGGGAATGAGCAGTTCTTC
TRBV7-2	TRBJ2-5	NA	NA	CASSSLAETARSETQYF	TGTGCCAGCAGCTCCCTTGCGGAAACAGCTCGTTCGGAGACCCAGTACTTC
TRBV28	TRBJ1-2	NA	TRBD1	CASSTPGQGSSGYTF	TGTGCCAGCAGTACTCCGGGACAGGGGTCCTCTGGCTACACCTTC
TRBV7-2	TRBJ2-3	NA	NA	CASSLTGTDTQYF	TGTGCCAGCAGCCTGACAGGCACAGATACGCAGTATTTT
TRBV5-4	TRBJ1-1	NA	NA	CASSSRGSEVTEAFF	TGTGCCAGCAGCTCCCGGGGGTCAGAGGTCACTGAAGCTTTCTTT
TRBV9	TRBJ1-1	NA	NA	CASSVEGGSTEAFF	TGTGCCAGCAGCGTAGAGGGGGGATCCACTGAAGCTTTCTTT
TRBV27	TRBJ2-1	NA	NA	CASSSPAGRSYNEQFF	TGTGCCAGCAGTTCCCCGGCGGGGCGCTCCTACAATGAGCAGTTCTTC
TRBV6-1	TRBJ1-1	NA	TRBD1	CASNPRQGAGAFF	TGTGCCAGCAATCCTAGACAGGGGGCCGGAGCTTTCTTT
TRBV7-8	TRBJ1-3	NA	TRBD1	CASSQRQGNSGNTIYF	TGTGCCAGCAGCCAAAGACAGGGCAACTCTGGAAACACCATATATTTT
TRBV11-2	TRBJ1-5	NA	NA	CASSLDGRVWQPQHF	TGTGCCAGCAGCTTAGATGGGAGGGTTTGGCAGCCCCAGCATTTT
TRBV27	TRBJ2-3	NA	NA	CASSLNADTQYF	TGTGCCAGCAGTTTAAACGCAGATACGCAGTATTTT
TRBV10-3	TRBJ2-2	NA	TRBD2	CAISERGGADTGELFF	TGTGCCATCAGTGAGCGCGGGGGGGCCGACACCGGGGAGCTGTTTTTT
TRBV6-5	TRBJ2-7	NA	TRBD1	CASRSGTGSPEQYF	TGTGCCAGCAGGTCCGGGACAGGGAGTCCCGAGCAGTACTTC
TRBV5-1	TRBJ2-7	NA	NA	CASSLLEGQEQYF	TGCGCCAGCAGCTTGCTAGAGGGGCAAGAGCAGTACTTC
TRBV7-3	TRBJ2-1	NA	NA	CASSLTSGVGNEQFF	TGTGCCAGCAGCTTAACGAGTGGGGTTGGGAATGAGCAGTTCTTC
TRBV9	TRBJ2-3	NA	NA	CASSVAPGADTQYF	TGTGCCAGCAGCGTGGCACCCGGGGCAGATACGCAGTATTTT
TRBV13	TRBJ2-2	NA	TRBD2	CASSPGLAGGDGVNTGELFF	TGTGCCAGCAGCCCAGGACTAGCGGGAGGGGATGGAGTAAACACCGGGGAGCTGTTTTTT
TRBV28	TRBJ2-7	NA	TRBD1	CASSFRQGSYEQYF	TGTGCCAGCAGTTTTAGACAGGGCTCCTACGAGCAGTACTTC
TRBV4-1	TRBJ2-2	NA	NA	CASSHTGELFF	TGCGCCAGCAGCCACACCGGGGAGCTGTTTTTT
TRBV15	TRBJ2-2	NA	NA	CATSAANTGELFF	TGTGCCACCAGCGCAGCGAACACCGGGGAGCTGTTTTTT
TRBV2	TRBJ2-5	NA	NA	CASAERQETQYF	TGTGCCAGCGCGGAGCGGCAAGAGACCCAGTACTTC
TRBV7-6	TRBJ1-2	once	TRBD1	CASSPTGGYGYTF	TGTGCCAGCAGCCCAACAGGGGGTTATGGCTACACCTTC
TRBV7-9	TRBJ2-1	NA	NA	CASSNYLSHNEQFF	TGTGCCAGCAGCAACTACCTGAGCCACAATGAGCAGTTCTTC
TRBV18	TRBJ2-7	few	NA	CASSPPPGYEQYF	TGTGCCAGCTCACCCCCGCCAGGCTACGAGCAGTACTTC
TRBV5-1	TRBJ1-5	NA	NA	CASSLTGGRNQPQHF	TGCGCCAGCAGCTTGACAGGAGGGCGGAATCAGCCCCAGCATTTT